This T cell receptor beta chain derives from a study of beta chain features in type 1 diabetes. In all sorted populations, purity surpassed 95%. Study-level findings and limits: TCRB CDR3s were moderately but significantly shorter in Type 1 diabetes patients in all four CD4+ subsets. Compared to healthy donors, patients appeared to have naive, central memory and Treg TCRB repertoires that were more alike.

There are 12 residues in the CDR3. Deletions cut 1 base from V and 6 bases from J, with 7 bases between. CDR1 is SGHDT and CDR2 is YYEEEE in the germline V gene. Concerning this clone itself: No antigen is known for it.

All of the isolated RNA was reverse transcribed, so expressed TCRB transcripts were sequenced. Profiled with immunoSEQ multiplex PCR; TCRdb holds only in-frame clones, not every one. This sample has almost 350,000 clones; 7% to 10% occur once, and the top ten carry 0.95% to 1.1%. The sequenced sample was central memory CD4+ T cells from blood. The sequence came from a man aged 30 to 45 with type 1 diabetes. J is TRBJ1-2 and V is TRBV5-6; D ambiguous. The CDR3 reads CASSLREDGYTF. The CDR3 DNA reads TGTGCCAGCAGCTTGCGGGAGGATGGCTACACCTTC.